The 30 T cell receptor beta chains reported below all come from one sample, sequenced in a study of monozygotic twins with inflammatory bowel disease. Using the 5' RACE reads, TCRdb records one entry per CDR3 protein without DNA. The table for this sample gives hundreds of thousands of distinct CDR3 sequences. What was sequenced was blood. Receptors were obtained from a human donor with ulcerative colitis or Crohn's disease, or a healthy co-twin of an affected twin (not recorded which).

The J gene is TRBJ2-7, the V gene TRBV19; TCRdb's D gene call, TRBD1, goes unchecked for lack of DNA. Germline assignment: CDR1 LNHDA and CDR2 SQIVND (reference sequence). The CDR3 totals 11 residues. CDR3 sequence: CASGTWDEQYF.

V and J are TRBV28 and TRBJ2-7; TCRdb's D call, TRBD2, is unchecked because there is no DNA. This CDR3 spans 14 amino acids. Per germline, CDR1 MDHEN and CDR2 SYDVKM. CDR3 sequence reads: CASSTSRTVHEQYF. The full variable domain, rest sourced from reference TRBV28 and TRBJ2-7, is DVKVTQSSRYLVKRTGEKVFLECVQDMDHENMFWYRQDPGLGLRLIYFSYDVKMKEKGDIPEGYSVSREKKERFSLILESASTNQTSMYLCASSTSRTVHEQYFGPGTRLTVT.

The rearrangement uses TRBV7-9 and TRBJ1-1. The V gene's germline CDR1 is SEHNR and CDR2 FQNEAQ (reference sequence). The CDR3 covers 17 residues. The CDR3 reads CASSPAGGGLGGTEAFF.

This chain links TRBV15 with TRBJ2-5; as DNA is missing, the TRBD2 call by TCRdb cannot be tested. This CDR3 comprises 17 residues. CDR1 LNHNV and CDR2 YYDKDF come from the germline V gene (reference sequence). CDR3 sequence reads: CATSQYGRGAIQETQYF.

CDR3 loop: CASTDGSPSNQPQHF. The chain employs TRBV19 and TRBJ1-5. The CDR3 runs to 15 residues. Germline values: CDR1 LNHDA, CDR2 SQIVND (reference sequence). Complete variable domain (other parts from reference TRBV19 and TRBJ1-5): DGGITQSPKYLFRKEGQNVTLSCEQNLNHDAMYWYRQDPGQGLRLIYYSQIVNDFQKGDIAEGYSVSREKKESFPLTVTSAQKNPTAFYLCASTDGSPSNQPQHFGDGTRLSIL.

This chain uses TRBV3-1 with TRBJ2-2; TCRdb names TRBD1, which stays unverified in the absence of DNA. The CDR3 consists of 16 residues. CDR1 and CDR2 from the germline V gene are LGHDT and YNNKEL (reference sequence). CDR3 sequence reads: CASSLSDRAKSGELFF. The entire variable domain, with the rest obtained from reference TRBV3-1 and TRBJ2-2, is as follows: DTAVSQTPKYLVTQMGNDKSIKCEQNLGHDTMYWYKQDSKKFLKIMFSYNNKELIINETVPNRFSPKSPDKAHLNLHINSLELGDSAVYFCASSLSDRAKSGELFFGEGSRLTVL.

The chain joins TRBV7-2 to TRBJ2-7. In germline, CDR1 is SGHTA, CDR2 FQGNSA. There are 13 residues in the CDR3. The CDR3 region is CASRMPDGYEQYF.

V usage is TRBV11-3 and J usage is TRBJ1-1. CDR3 size: 17 residues. The germline V gene has CDR1 SGHNT and CDR2 YENEEA. CDR3 in amino acids: CASSLVLFAGPRTEAFF.

The genes are TRBV24-1 and TRBJ1-5; TCRdb's D call of TRBD1 is untestable without DNA. Germline assignment: CDR1 KGHDR and CDR2 SFDVKD. The CDR3 is 14 amino acids. CDR3 amino acids: CATSERDNNQPQHF.

The rearrangement links TRBV20-1 to TRBJ2-2; TCRdb gives TRBD1 as the D gene, but with no DNA this cannot be confirmed. CDR1 and CDR2 (germline): DFQATT, SNEGSKA (reference sequence). This CDR3 spans 15 amino acids. CDR3: CSARDGGLGTGELFF.

The chain joins TRBV5-1 to TRBJ2-1. Germline-derived CDR1 and CDR2 are SGHRS and YFSETQ. The CDR3 contains 16 residues. The CDR3: CASSSLVGPSYNEQFF.

The rearrangement joins TRBV7-2 to TRBJ1-1; TCRdb proposes TRBD1, but this gene call is untestable without DNA. The CDR3 is 14 residues long. Germline loops: CDR1 SGHTA, CDR2 FQGNSA. The CDR3 loop is CASSPMGQNTEAFF.

The chain carries TRBV29-1 and TRBJ2-1; the D call of TRBD2 rests on TCRdb alone, since no DNA is present to check it. Germline loops: CDR1 SQVTM, CDR2 ANQGSEA. This CDR3 is built from 18 residues. The chain's CDR3 is CSVGRGSGGAYPHNEQFF.

The rearrangement uses TRBV7-3 and TRBJ1-3. The CDR3 spans 14 residues. Germline assignment: CDR1 SGHTA and CDR2 FQGTGA. This CDR3 reads CASSETSTGNTIYF.

The rearrangement uses TRBV20-1 and TRBJ2-5. Per the germline V gene, CDR1 is DFQATT and CDR2 is SNEGSKA (reference sequence). The CDR3 contains 11 residues. This chain's CDR3 is CSADEKETQYF.

V and J are TRBV29-1 and TRBJ2-7; the D gene TCRdb calls, TRBD2, cannot be checked with no DNA. This CDR3 is 17 amino acids long. Germline lookup yields CDR1 SQVTM and CDR2 ANQGSEA. The CDR3 sequence is CSVSPTSGTSFSYEQYF.

The chain carries TRBV28 and TRBJ1-2; TCRdb outputs TRBD1, but without DNA this stays unchecked. Germline V gives CDR1 MDHEN, CDR2 SYDVKM. The CDR3 extends over 12 amino acids. The CDR3: CASSFRGFGYTF.

The chain links TRBV5-1 to TRBJ2-4; TCRdb selects TRBD2, and the lack of DNA leaves this call unchecked. This CDR3 has 15 amino acids. The germline V gene has CDR1 SGHRS and CDR2 YFSETQ. The CDR3 region is CASSLERAGSDIQYF.

The chain combines TRBV20-1 with TRBJ2-5; without DNA, the TCRdb call of TRBD1 cannot be checked. This CDR3 contains 12 residues. Germline CDR1 is DFQATT and CDR2 is SNEGSKA (reference sequence). Here the CDR3 reads CSAKPLTETQYF.

The chain uses TRBV3-1 and TRBJ2-7; the D call of TRBD2 rests on TCRdb alone, since no DNA is present to check it. The CDR3 runs 14 residues. CDR1 is LGHDT, CDR2 YNNKEL, per germline (reference sequence). The CDR3 spells CASSVTSGGYEQYF.

The chain links TRBV5-5 to TRBJ2-7; TCRdb lists TRBD2, though no DNA is available to test this call. The length of the CDR3 is 14 residues. Germline V gene sequence: CDR1 SGHKS, CDR2 YYEKEE (reference sequence). The CDR3 is CASSLRGGPYEQYF.

The gene calls are TRBV19 and TRBJ1-6; TCRdb returns TRBD1, unconfirmable since there is no DNA. Germline CDR1 and CDR2: LNHDA and SQIVND (reference sequence). CDR3 length: 15 amino acids. This chain's CDR3 is CASSTRTAYNSPLHF.

This chain connects TRBV29-1 to TRBJ2-5; TCRdb lists TRBD2, though no DNA is available to test this call. The CDR3 totals 15 residues. Per germline, CDR1 SQVTM and CDR2 ANQGSEA. The CDR3 reads CSVGISGGSQETQYF.

The rearrangement joins TRBV12-3 or TRBV12-4 to TRBJ2-5; the TCRdb D gene call, TRBD2, has no DNA to confirm it. The CDR3 loop spans 15 amino acids. CDR3 sequence reads: CASSLEASGSETQYF.

The V gene is TRBV6-2 or TRBV6-3, the J gene TRBJ2-5; TCRdb indicates TRBD1, and absent DNA this call remains unverified. In germline, CDR1 is MNHEY, CDR2 SVGEGT. This CDR3 is 15 amino acids long. CDR3 in amino acids: CASSPPGRIQETQYF.

V and J are TRBV5-1 and TRBJ1-2; TCRdb selects TRBD1, and the lack of DNA leaves this call unchecked. The CDR3 totals 15 residues. Germline V gene sequence: CDR1 SGHRS, CDR2 YFSETQ. CDR3 amino acids: CASSWIPMDSYGYTF.

V usage is TRBV7-8 and J usage is TRBJ2-1; TCRdb's D gene call, TRBD2, goes unchecked for lack of DNA. The CDR3 is 16 residues long. Germline V gives CDR1 SGHVS, CDR2 FQNEAQ. CDR3 in amino acids: CASSPSRTSSHNEQFF.

V usage is TRBV29-1 and J usage is TRBJ1-2; TCRdb indicates TRBD1, and absent DNA this call remains unverified. This CDR3 is 12 amino acids long. CDR1 SQVTM and CDR2 ANQGSEA come from the germline V gene. The CDR3 here is CSVDPGSNGYTF.

The chain combines TRBV19 with TRBJ2-7; checking the TCRdb D call of TRBD1 is not possible without DNA. Germline lookup yields CDR1 LNHDA and CDR2 SQIVND (reference sequence). This CDR3 is built from 15 residues. Here the CDR3 reads CARSPTGHLIYEQYF.

The rearrangement uses TRBV7-2 and TRBJ2-7; as DNA is missing, the TRBD1 call by TCRdb cannot be tested. The CDR3 length is 16 residues. The germline V gene encodes CDR1 SGHTA and CDR2 FQGNSA. The CDR3 region is CASSRSRDRGTYEQYF.